These 31 T cell receptor beta chains originate from one sample sequenced in a study of T cell repertoires in cytomegalovirus infection. TCRdb analysed the reads with MiXCR anew, one entry per CDR3 protein. The sample lists more than 250,000 distinct CDR3 sequences, 12% to 15% occurring once. The sample taken for sequencing was PBMCs. The receptors stem from a human donor in good health (CMV status not recorded). Some clones in this sample may be carry-over from other donors' samples.

The chain has TRBV28 and TRBJ1-5, with no clear D. The V end was cut by 2 bases, the J end by 4 bases, with 6 bases between. The CDR3 totals 13 residues. The germline CDR1 and CDR2 sequences are MDHEN and SYDVKM. The CDR3 region is CASSLRRNQPQHF. CDR3 DNA: TGTGCCAGCAGTTTAAGGCGGAATCAGCCCCAGCATTTT. The variable domain in full, completed from reference TRBV28 and TRBJ1-5, reads DVKVTQSSRYLVKRTGEKVFLECVQDMDHENMFWYRQDPGLGLRLIYFSYDVKMKEKGDIPEGYSVSREKKERFSLILESASTNQTSMYLCASSLRRNQPQHFGDGTRLSIL.

This clonotype was counted only a few times. This chain connects TRBV3-1 to TRBJ2-5; a possible D gene is TRBD2 (6 bases). CDR1 is LGHDT, CDR2 YNNKEL, per germline (reference sequence). CDR3 length: 12 residues. V was cut by 1 base and J by 9 bases, with 9 bases left in between. DNA for the CDR3: TGTGCCAGCAGCCAAGTGAGCGGGTCCCAGTACTTC. Amino acid sequence: CASSQVSGSQYF.

This clonotype was observed many times. V gene TRBV7-9 combines with J gene TRBJ2-6, with 10 bases lining up with TRBD1. Germline loops: CDR1 SEHNR, CDR2 FQNEAQ (reference sequence). V lost 5 bases, J lost 2 bases, and 3 bases stayed unmatched. CDR3 length equals 16 residues. The CDR3 DNA reads as TGTGCCAGCAGCACGACAGGGGGCCCTGGGGCCAACGTCCTGACTTTC. The encoded protein is CASSTTGGPGANVLTF. Full variable domain (remainder filled in from reference TRBV7-9 and TRBJ2-6): DTGVSQNPRHKITKRGQNVTFRCDPISEHNRLYWYRQTLGQGPEFLTYFQNEAQLEKSRLLSDRFSAERPKGSFSTLEIQRTEQGDSAMYLCASSTTGGPGANVLTFGAGSRLTVL.

This clonotype was picked up a small number of times. Its ends do not fully match the called genes, so a read error is possible. The chain has TRBV18 and TRBJ1-1, with TRBD1 identical over 9 bases. The CDR3 spans 15 residues. CDR1 KGHSH and CDR2 LQKENI come from the germline V gene. The CDR3 loop reads CASSPPAGTGSEAFF. Written as DNA, the CDR3 is TGTGCCAGCTCACCACCTGCCGGGACAGGGTCTGAGGCTTTCTTT. The variable domain in full, completed from reference TRBV18 and TRBJ1-1, reads NAGVMQNPRHLVRRRGQEARLRCSPMKGHSHVYWYRQLPEEGLKFMVYLQKENIIDESGMPKERFSAEFPKEGPSILRIQQVVRGDSAAYFCASSPPAGTGSEAFFGQGTRLTVV.

The genes are TRBV3-1 and TRBJ2-1, with TRBD1 matching 9 bases. CDR1 and CDR2 from the germline V gene are LGHDT and YNNKEL (reference sequence). V lost 4 bases, J lost 4 bases, and 11 bases stayed unmatched. CDR3 length equals 17 residues. CDR3 coding DNA: TGTGCCAGCAGCCGCCTACTACAGGGGGCGCGGTACAATGAGCAGTTCTTC. This sequence encodes CASSRLLQGARYNEQFF.

This clonotype was counted many times. This rearrangement joins TRBV7-3 to TRBJ2-3; 9 nucleotides agree with TRBD1. CDR3 length equals 15 residues. In germline, CDR1 is SGHTA, CDR2 FQGTGA. J gave up 0 bases and V 2 bases, and 0 bases lay outside the gene matches. The CDR3, as DNA: TGTGCCAGCAGCTTAGGACAGGGGAGCACAGATACGCAGTATTTT. Translated, it gives CASSLGQGSTDTQYF.

This clonotype came up many times. The chain recombines TRBV7-2 with TRBJ1-4; D call uncertain. Germline V gene data show CDR1 as SGHTA and CDR2 as FQGNSA. This CDR3 has 15 amino acids. The V and J ends lost 5 bases and 4 bases respectively, with 14 bases between them. For the CDR3, the DNA is TGTGCCAGCAGCGACGGCCGGCAGGATAATGAAAAACTGTTTTTT. Translated, it gives CASSDGRQDNEKLFF.

The chain combines TRBV12-5 with TRBJ1-5; D remains unclear. The V gene's germline CDR1 is LGHNT and CDR2 FRNRAP. The CDR3 sequence is 13 residues long. V was clipped by 0 bases and J by 6 bases, with 6 bases between them. This chain's CDR3 is CASGLVLGQPQHF. The DNA for the CDR3 is TGTGCTAGTGGTTTGGTACTCGGTCAGCCCCAGCATTTT.

The J gene is TRBJ1-3, the V gene TRBV6-1; D remains ambiguous. Trimming removed 5 bases at V and 2 bases at J, with 13 bases between. The CDR3 is 15 amino acids. The germline CDR1 and CDR2 sequences are MNHNS and SASEGT. CDR3 nucleotides: TGTGCCAGCAGTTACTCGCCCGATGCTGGAAACACCATATATTTT. Translation gives CASSYSPDAGNTIYF.

This clonotype occurred many times. The V gene is TRBV7-2, the J gene TRBJ1-2; no firm D call. The germline V gene has CDR1 SGHTA and CDR2 FQGNSA. CDR3 length: 15 amino acids. V gave up 1 base and J gave up 5 bases, with 14 bases separating them. CDR3 bases: TGTGCCAGCAGCTTAGACCCCGCGGGGATGTATGGCTACACCTTC. It translates to CASSLDPAGMYGYTF.

The sample holds many counts of this clonotype. V usage is TRBV28 and J usage is TRBJ2-5, with D possibly being TRBD1 or TRBD2 (7 bases each). The CDR3 covers 16 residues. CDR1 and CDR2 (germline): MDHEN, SYDVKM. V was shortened by 3 bases and J by 5 bases, with 19 bases between the two germline ends. The CDR3 DNA reads as TGTGCCAGCAGTTTTCCTCAGGGGGGGGGGCCGGAGACCCAGTACTTC. It yields the protein CASSFPQGGGPETQYF.

The chain uses TRBV20-1 and TRBJ2-6; D is possibly TRBD1 (6 bases). With 3 bases removed from V and 2 bases from J, the gap between germline ends came to 8 bases. Germline loops: CDR1 DFQATT, CDR2 SNEGSKA (reference sequence). The CDR3 is made up of 14 amino acids. CDR3 coding DNA: TGCAGTGCTAGTTCAGGGGCTGGGGCCAACGTCCTGACTTTC. This gives the protein CSASSGAGANVLTF.

The chain recombines TRBV6-5 with TRBJ1-5, with 10 bases identical to TRBD1. V lost 4 bases, J lost 7 bases, and 7 bases stayed unmatched. The CDR3 spans 15 residues. Germline V gene data show CDR1 as MNHEY and CDR2 as SVGAGI. The CDR3, as DNA: TGTGCCAGCAGTTTGGACAGGGGGTCTCGGCAGCCCCAGCATTTT. This encodes CASSLDRGSRQPQHF.

The chain employs TRBV2 and TRBJ1-1; unclear D gene. Germline V lookup: CDR1 SNHLY, CDR2 FYNNEI. The CDR3 is 14 residues long. V was clipped by 4 bases and J by 0 bases, with 9 bases between them. The CDR3 is CASSVNSMNTEAFF. The CDR3 DNA reads TGTGCCAGCAGTGTAAACAGCATGAACACTGAAGCTTTCTTT.

The chain couples TRBV10-3 to TRBJ2-3; D unclear. The CDR3 consists of 12 residues. Trimming cost V 3 bases and J 6 bases, with 7 bases left between them. CDR1 is ENHRY and CDR2 is SYGVKD in the germline V gene. The CDR3 DNA reads as TGTGCCATCAGTGACGTGTCGGATACGCAGTATTTT. As protein: CAISDVSDTQYF.

V gene TRBV6-1 combines with J gene TRBJ2-7; TRBD1 or TRBD2 may be the D gene (5 bases each). The V end lost 5 bases, the J end lost 2 bases, and 10 bases lay between the germline ends. The CDR3 has 13 amino acids. The germline CDR1 and CDR2 sequences are MNHNS and SASEGT. The CDR3 reads CASSQGPTYEQYF. The CDR3 region has the DNA TGTGCCAGCAGTCAGGGACCGACCTACGAGCAGTACTTC.

A few counts support this clonotype. The CDR3 loop is CASSLWGHEQFF. CDR3 nucleotides: TGTGCCAGCAGTTTGTGGGGCCATGAGCAGTTCTTC. The chain joins TRBV28 to TRBJ2-1, with a weak D call TRBD1 (5 bases). CDR3 length: 12 amino acids. Looked up from germline, CDR1 is MDHEN and CDR2 is SYDVKM. Trimming removed 3 bases at V and 8 bases at J, with 8 bases between.

This clonotype has just a few counts. The rearrangement uses TRBV19 and TRBJ2-3, with TRBD2 identical over 10 bases. CDR1 and CDR2 from the germline V gene are LNHDA and SQIVND (reference sequence). This CDR3 has 14 residues. J was trimmed by 3 bases and V by 6 bases; bases with no gene match: 3. The CDR3 sequence: CASSPGLATDTQYF. CDR3 DNA: TGTGCCAGTAGCCCGGGACTAGCGACAGATACGCAGTATTTT.

This clonotype was picked up a small number of times. The rearrangement uses TRBV18 and TRBJ2-1; 7 positions agree with TRBD2. CDR1 and CDR2 (germline): KGHSH, LQKENI. The junction had 3 bases not matched to a gene; V was cut back by 2 bases and J by 2 bases. CDR3 length: 15 amino acids. CDR3 bases: TGTGCCAGCTCACCATTACTAGCGACCTACAATGAGCAGTTCTTC. This codes for CASSPLLATYNEQFF.

On this clonotype: A much larger clone sits a single nucleotide away, making a read error possible. The chain recombines TRBV12-3 or TRBV12-4 with TRBJ1-3, with D perhaps matching TRBD1 (6 bases). CDR3 length: 14 amino acids. Trimming took 7 bases from V and 4 from J, leaving 14 bases between them. The CDR3 DNA is TGTGCCAGCAACGTCAGGGGATCCGGAAACACCATATATTTT. Protein product: CASNVRGSGNTIYF.

The rearrangement joins TRBV27 to TRBJ2-2; D is perhaps TRBD1 (5 bases). The CDR3 spans 14 residues. The V and J ends lost 2 bases and 5 bases respectively, with 9 bases between them. Germline CDR1 reads MNHEY; CDR2 reads SMNVEV (reference sequence). The CDR3 protein is CASSLEPGTGELFF. Here the CDR3 DNA reads TGTGCCAGCAGTTTAGAGCCAGGGACCGGGGAGCTGTTTTTT.

The chain combines TRBV15 with TRBJ1-1; D remains ambiguous. Germline assignment: CDR1 LNHNV and CDR2 YYDKDF (reference sequence). This CDR3 has 11 residues. V lost 6 bases and J lost 0, with 2 bases in between. The DNA for the CDR3 is TGTGCCACCAGGTTGAACACTGAAGCTTTCTTT. It codes for CATRLNTEAFF.

V gene TRBV7-2 combines with J gene TRBJ1-1; unclear D gene. The CDR3 is made up of 15 amino acids. V lost 1 base and J 6 bases, leaving 15 bases between the germline ends. Germline loops: CDR1 SGHTA, CDR2 FQGNSA. Here the CDR3 reads CASSLVATTSAEAFF. The CDR3 DNA reads as TGTGCCAGCAGCTTAGTCGCCACCACGAGCGCTGAAGCTTTCTTT.

This chain links TRBV9 with TRBJ1-1, with 9 bases fitting TRBD1. The CDR3 extends over 16 amino acids. V gave up 4 bases and J gave up 4 bases; unmatched junction bases: 11. Germline V gives CDR1 SGDLS, CDR2 YYNGEE. CDR3 sequence: CASSSRQETGGTEAFF. CDR3 coding DNA: TGTGCCAGCAGCTCAAGACAGGAGACAGGGGGCACTGAAGCTTTCTTT.

This clonotype appeared many times. This chain links TRBV7-2 with TRBJ1-1; a weak D match, TRBD1 (5 bases). The CDR3 contains 14 residues. CDR1 is SGHTA, CDR2 FQGNSA, per germline. Trimming pared 5 bases from V and 5 bases from J, leaving 15 bases between. CDR3 loop: CASSPRGAETEAFF. In DNA, the CDR3 is TGTGCCAGCAGCCCCCGAGGGGCGGAGACTGAAGCTTTCTTT.

This clonotype was detected ten times or more. This chain links TRBV10-3 with TRBJ2-2; TRBD1 aligns across 11 bases. Looked up from germline, CDR1 is ENHRY and CDR2 is SYGVKD. V lost 5 bases and J lost 4; bases outside the gene matches: 18. CDR3 length equals 20 residues. DNA of the CDR3: TGTGCCATCAGTCCTCGGCCGGGGACAGGGGGAATGCGAGGCACCGGGGAGCTGTTTTTT. Amino acid sequence: CAISPRPGTGGMRGTGELFF.

This clonotype has a handful of counts. V gene TRBV19 combines with J gene TRBJ1-1; 9 nucleotides match TRBD1. Trimming cost V 9 bases and J 2 bases; bases outside gene matches: 22. This CDR3 region has 19 residues. Germline V lookup: CDR1 LNHDA, CDR2 SQIVND (reference sequence). The CDR3 bases are TGTGCCAGAAGAAGACCTCCGGGACAGGGATACACTCTCAACACTGAAGCTTTCTTT. It yields the protein CARRRPPGQGYTLNTEAFF.

This rearrangement joins TRBV19 to TRBJ1-4; 7 nucleotides align to TRBD1. Unmatched junction bases numbered 11, after V lost 8 bases and J lost 8 bases. Per germline, CDR1 LNHDA and CDR2 SQIVND (reference sequence). CDR3 length equals 14 residues. The CDR3, as DNA: TGTGCCAGTCGGAACACAGGGGTTCGAGAAAAACTGTTTTTT. Encoded protein: CASRNTGVREKLFF.

V and J are TRBV20-1 and TRBJ1-2; 7 bases are a match to TRBD1. V was pared by 2 bases and J by 6 bases, with 6 bases of the junction left unmatched. This CDR3 is 13 amino acids long. The germline V gene has CDR1 DFQATT and CDR2 SNEGSKA (reference sequence). The CDR3 bases are TGCAGTGCTAGAACCGGACAGGTCCATGGCTACACCTTC. Its translation: CSARTGQVHGYTF.

The table lists this clonotype with many counts. This chain uses TRBV6-6 with TRBJ2-1; 9 positions agree with TRBD2. This CDR3 has 15 amino acids. V lost 5 bases and J lost 6; bases outside the gene matches: 8. CDR1 is MNHNY and CDR2 is SVGAGI in the germline V gene (reference sequence). DNA for the CDR3: TGTGCCAGCAGTAACAAAGCGGGAGGTTTCAATGAGCAGTTCTTC. Amino acid sequence: CASSNKAGGFNEQFF.

The CDR3 is CSARELRLAGGPYEQYF. The CDR3 nucleotides are TGCAGTGCTAGAGAGTTGAGACTAGCGGGAGGGCCTTACGAGCAGTACTTC. The rearrangement joins TRBV20-1 to TRBJ2-7, with 14 nucleotides matching TRBD2. CDR3 length: 17 amino acids. Germline V lookup: CDR1 DFQATT, CDR2 SNEGSKA (reference sequence). The junction had 8 bases not matched to a gene; V was cut back by 0 bases and J by 4 bases.